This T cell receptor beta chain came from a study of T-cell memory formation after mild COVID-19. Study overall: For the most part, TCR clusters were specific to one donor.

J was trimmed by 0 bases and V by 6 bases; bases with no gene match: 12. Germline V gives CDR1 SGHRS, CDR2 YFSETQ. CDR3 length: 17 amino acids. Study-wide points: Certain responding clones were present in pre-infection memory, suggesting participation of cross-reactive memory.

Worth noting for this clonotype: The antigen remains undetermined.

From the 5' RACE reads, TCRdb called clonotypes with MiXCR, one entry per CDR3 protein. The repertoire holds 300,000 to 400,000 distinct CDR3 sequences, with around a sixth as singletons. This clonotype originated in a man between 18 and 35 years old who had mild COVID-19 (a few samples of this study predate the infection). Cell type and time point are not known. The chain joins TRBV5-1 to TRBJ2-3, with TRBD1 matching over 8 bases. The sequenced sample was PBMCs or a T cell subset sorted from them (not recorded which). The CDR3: CASNRDRWFSSTDTQYF. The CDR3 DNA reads TGCGCCAGCAACCGGGACAGGTGGTTTTCTAGCACAGATACGCAGTATTTT.